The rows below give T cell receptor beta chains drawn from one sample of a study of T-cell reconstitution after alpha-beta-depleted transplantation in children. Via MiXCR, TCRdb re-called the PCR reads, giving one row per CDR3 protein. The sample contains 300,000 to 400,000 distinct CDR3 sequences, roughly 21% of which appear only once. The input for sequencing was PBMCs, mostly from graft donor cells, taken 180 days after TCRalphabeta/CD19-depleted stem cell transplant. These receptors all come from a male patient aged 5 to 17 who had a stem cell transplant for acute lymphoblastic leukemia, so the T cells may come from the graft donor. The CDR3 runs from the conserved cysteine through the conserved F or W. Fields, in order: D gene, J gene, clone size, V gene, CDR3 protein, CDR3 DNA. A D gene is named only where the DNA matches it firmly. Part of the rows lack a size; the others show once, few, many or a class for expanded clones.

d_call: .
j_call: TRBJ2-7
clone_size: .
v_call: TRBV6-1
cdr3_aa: CASSEEVVQGPLEQYF
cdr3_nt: TGTGCCAGCAGTGAAGAGGTGGTACAGGGCCCTCTCGAGCAGTACTTC

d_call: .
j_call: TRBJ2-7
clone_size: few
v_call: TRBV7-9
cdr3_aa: CASSLSGIHYEQYF
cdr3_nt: TGTGCCAGCAGCTTAAGCGGAATCCACTACGAGCAGTACTTC

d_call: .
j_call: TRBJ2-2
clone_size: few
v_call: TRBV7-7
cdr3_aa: CASSTNTGELFF
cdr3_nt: TGTGCCAGCAGCACTAACACCGGGGAGCTGTTTTTT

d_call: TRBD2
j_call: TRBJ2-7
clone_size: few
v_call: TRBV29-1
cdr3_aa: CSVERRGSGWLPYEQYF
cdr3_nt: TGCAGCGTTGAAAGGAGGGGTAGCGGGTGGTTACCCTACGAGCAGTACTTC

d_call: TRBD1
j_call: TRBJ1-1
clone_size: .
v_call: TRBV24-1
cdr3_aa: CATSRQGGTEAFF
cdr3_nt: TGTGCCACCTCCCGACAGGGCGGTACTGAAGCTTTCTTT

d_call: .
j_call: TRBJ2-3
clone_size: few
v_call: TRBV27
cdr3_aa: CARRADTQYF
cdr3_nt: TGTGCCAGACGGGCAGATACGCAGTATTTT

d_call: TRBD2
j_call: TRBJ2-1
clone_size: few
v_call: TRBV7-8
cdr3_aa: CASSLRGPTSGGYNEQFF
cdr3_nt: TGTGCCAGCAGCTTACGGGGACCGACTAGCGGGGGTTACAATGAGCAGTTCTTC

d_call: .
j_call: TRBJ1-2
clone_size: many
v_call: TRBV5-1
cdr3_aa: CASSLDSFYGYTF
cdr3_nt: TGCGCCAGCAGCTTGGACAGTTTCTATGGCTACACCTTC

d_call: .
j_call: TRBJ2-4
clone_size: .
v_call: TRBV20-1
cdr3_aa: CSAPDGLAKNIQYF
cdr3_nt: TGCAGTGCTCCCGATGGACTTGCCAAAAACATTCAGTACTTC

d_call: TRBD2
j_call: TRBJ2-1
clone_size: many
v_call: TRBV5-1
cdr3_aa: CASSLVRLAGYNEQFF
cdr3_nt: TGCGCCAGCAGCTTGGTACGACTAGCGGGGTACAATGAGCAGTTCTTC

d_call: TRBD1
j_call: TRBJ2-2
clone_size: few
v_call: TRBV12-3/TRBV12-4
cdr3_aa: CASSIGQGNGELFF
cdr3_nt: TGTGCCAGCAGCATTGGACAGGGTAACGGGGAGCTGTTTTTT

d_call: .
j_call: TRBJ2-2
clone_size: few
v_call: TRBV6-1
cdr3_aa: CASRQPRPTGELFF
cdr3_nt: TGTGCCAGCAGGCAACCCCGACCTACCGGGGAGCTGTTTTTT

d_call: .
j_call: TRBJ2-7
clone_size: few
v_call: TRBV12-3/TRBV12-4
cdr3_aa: CASSPTTGTYEQYF
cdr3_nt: TGTGCCAGCAGCCCTACTACGGGCACCTACGAGCAGTACTTC

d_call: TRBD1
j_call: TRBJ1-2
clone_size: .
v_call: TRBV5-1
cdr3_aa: CASRLTGTAHGYTF
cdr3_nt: TGCGCCAGCAGGTTGACAGGGACAGCCCATGGCTACACCTTC

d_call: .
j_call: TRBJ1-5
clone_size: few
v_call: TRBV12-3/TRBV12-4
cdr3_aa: CASSSFRKNSNQPQHF
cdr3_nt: TGTGCCAGCAGTTCATTTCGGAAGAATAGCAATCAGCCCCAGCATTTT

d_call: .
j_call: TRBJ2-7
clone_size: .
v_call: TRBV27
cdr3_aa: CASSLSLQGYEQYF
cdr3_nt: TGTGCCAGCAGTTTATCGCTCCAGGGCTACGAGCAGTACTTC

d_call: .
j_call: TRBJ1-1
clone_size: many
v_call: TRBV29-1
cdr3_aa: CSVEGGRILNTEAFF
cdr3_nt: TGCAGCGTTGAAGGGGGACGAATCCTGAACACTGAAGCTTTCTTT

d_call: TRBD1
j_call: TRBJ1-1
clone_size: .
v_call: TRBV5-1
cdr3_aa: CASDRGQGTEAFF
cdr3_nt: TGCGCCAGCGACAGGGGGCAGGGCACTGAAGCTTTCTTT

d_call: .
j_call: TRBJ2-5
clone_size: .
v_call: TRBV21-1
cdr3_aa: CASSKGQTGVFEETQYF
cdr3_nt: TGTGCCAGCAGCAAAGGGCAGACAGGGGTTTTTGAAGAGACCCAGTACTTC

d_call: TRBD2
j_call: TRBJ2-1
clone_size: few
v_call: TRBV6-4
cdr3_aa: CASSDAFKLRGRRASNEQFF
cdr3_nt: TGTGCCAGCAGTGACGCATTTAAGCTTCGCGGGAGGCGGGCGTCCAATGAGCAGTTCTTC

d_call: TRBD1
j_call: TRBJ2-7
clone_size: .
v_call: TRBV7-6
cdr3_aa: CASGTALYEQYF
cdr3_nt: TGTGCCTCCGGGACAGCCCTCTACGAGCAGTACTTC

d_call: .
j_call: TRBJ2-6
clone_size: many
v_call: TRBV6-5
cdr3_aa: CASSYGRASGANVLTF
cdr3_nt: TGTGCCAGCAGTTACGGACGGGCCTCTGGGGCCAACGTCCTGACTTTC

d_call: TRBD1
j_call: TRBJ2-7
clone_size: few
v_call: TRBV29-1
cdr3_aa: CSVAWDRGYEQYF
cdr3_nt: TGCAGCGTTGCCTGGGACAGGGGATACGAGCAGTACTTC

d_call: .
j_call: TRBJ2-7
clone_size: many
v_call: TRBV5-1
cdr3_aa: CASSLAVSYEQYF
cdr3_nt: TGCGCCAGCAGCTTGGCAGTATCCTACGAGCAGTACTTC

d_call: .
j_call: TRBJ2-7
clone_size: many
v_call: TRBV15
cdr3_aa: CATSRDREVRGAYEQYF
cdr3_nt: TGTGCCACCAGCAGAGATCGAGAGGTCAGGGGGGCCTACGAGCAGTACTTC

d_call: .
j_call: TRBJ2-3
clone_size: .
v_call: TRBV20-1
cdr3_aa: CSARELKRSTDTQYF
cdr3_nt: TGCAGTGCTAGAGAACTGAAGAGGAGCACAGATACGCAGTATTTT

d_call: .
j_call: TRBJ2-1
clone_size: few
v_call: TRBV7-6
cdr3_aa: CASSLAPDSFSDNEQFF
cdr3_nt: TGTGCCAGCAGCTTAGCGCCGGACAGTTTCTCGGACAATGAGCAGTTCTTC

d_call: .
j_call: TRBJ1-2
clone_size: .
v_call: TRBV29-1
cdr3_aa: CSVEGGSYTF
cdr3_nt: TGCAGCGTTGAAGGGGGGAGCTACACCTTC

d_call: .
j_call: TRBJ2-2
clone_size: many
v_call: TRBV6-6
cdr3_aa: CAIRVGSGELFF
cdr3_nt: TGTGCCATCCGGGTCGGGTCCGGGGAGCTGTTTTTT

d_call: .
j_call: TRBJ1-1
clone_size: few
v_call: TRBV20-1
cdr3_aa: CSAPKTVNTEAFF
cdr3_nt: TGCAGTGCTCCGAAGACAGTGAACACTGAAGCTTTCTTT

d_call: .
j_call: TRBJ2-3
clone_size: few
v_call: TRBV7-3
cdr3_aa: CASSLLPTNTDTQYF
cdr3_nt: TGTGCCAGCAGCTTATTACCGACAAACACAGATACGCAGTATTTT

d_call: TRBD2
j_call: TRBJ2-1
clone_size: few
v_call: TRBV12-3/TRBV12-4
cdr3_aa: CASSERGISYNEQFF
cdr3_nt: TGTGCCAGCAGCGAGCGGGGCATCTCCTACAATGAGCAGTTCTTC

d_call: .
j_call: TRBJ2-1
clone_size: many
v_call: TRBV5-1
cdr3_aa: CASSPQPGVIEQFF
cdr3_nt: TGCGCCAGCAGCCCACAGCCAGGGGTAATTGAGCAGTTCTTC

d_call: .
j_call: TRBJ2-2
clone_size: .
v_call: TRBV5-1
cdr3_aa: CASLGWGHGLAGELFF
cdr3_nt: TGCGCCAGCCTGGGCTGGGGGCACGGGCTAGCCGGGGAGCTGTTTTTT

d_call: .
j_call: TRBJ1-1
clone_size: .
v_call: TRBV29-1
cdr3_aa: CSVTTGNTEAFF
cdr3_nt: TGCAGCGTGACCACAGGGAACACTGAAGCTTTCTTT

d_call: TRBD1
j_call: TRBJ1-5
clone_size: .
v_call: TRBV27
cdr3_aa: CASSLTGGVQPQHF
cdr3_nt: TGTGCCAGCAGTTTAACAGGGGGGGTTCAGCCCCAGCATTTT

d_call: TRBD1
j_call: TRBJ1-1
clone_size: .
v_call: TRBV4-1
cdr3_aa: CASSQRRTGESSDTEAFF
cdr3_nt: TGCGCCAGCAGCCAACGCCGGACAGGGGAGTCGTCGGACACTGAAGCTTTCTTT

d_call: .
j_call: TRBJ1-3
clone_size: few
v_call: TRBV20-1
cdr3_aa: CSARETSGNTIYF
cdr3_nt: TGCAGTGCTAGAGAAACTTCTGGAAACACCATATATTTT

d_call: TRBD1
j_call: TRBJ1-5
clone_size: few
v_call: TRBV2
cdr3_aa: CASRDRGRNQPQHF
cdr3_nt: TGTGCCAGCAGGGACAGGGGGCGGAATCAGCCCCAGCATTTT

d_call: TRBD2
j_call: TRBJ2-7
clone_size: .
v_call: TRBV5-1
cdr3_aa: CASSLGLDGTRAYEQYF
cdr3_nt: TGCGCCAGCAGCTTGGGACTTGATGGGACTAGAGCCTACGAGCAGTACTTC

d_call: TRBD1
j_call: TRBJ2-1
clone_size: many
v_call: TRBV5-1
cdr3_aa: CASSSGTARGYNEQFF
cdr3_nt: TGCGCCAGCAGCTCTGGGACAGCCCGAGGGTACAATGAGCAGTTCTTC

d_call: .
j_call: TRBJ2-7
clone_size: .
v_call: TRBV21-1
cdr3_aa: CASSKGRTETYEQYF
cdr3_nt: TGTGCCAGCAGCAAAGGGAGGACTGAGACTTACGAGCAGTACTTC

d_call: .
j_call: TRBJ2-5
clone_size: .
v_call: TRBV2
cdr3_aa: CASRAGFPQETQYF
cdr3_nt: TGTGCCAGCAGGGCAGGGTTCCCACAAGAGACCCAGTACTTC